This T cell receptor (beta chain) came from a study of blood T cell repertoires in COVID-19 (dated by TCRdb to 2018 to 2020). Regarding the study in general: The collaborator samples originated in the United States, Italy and Spain and spanned the acute and convalescent phases of COVID-19. HLA class I and class II types, where available, came from metadata supplied by the sample provider rather than from assay-based typing. A de-identified subject ID, COVID-19 status, age in years and sex were almost always included in the sample metadata. The material from the prospective study consisted of cDNA or gDNA derived from T cells, B-cell-depleted T cells, or PBMCs. Samples were obtained from the ongoing ImmuneRACE study (first 160 participants) and from over 1,000 subjects provided by 6 global collaborators. Subjects who had been exposed to COVID-19, were actively infected with it, or had recovered from it provided the deeply sampled blood TCRbeta repertoires that made up the dataset. A freely available public database, intended as a resource for researchers studying the immune response to SARS-CoV-2, is where the repertoires were released. The investigation overall reported the following: How much clinical and demographic metadata was included differed by source and by participant, and the metadata was provided uncurated.

TCRbeta CDR3 regions were amplified from genomic DNA using the immunoSEQ Assay, a bias-controlled multiplex PCR. For the original study's pipeline: The number of nucleated cells in each sample was estimated by amplification of reference gene primers within the assay. To quantify the absolute abundance of each unique TCRbeta CDR3 rearrangement, sequence reads were collapsed and filtered. For each sample, productive Simpson clonality was calculated as the square root of Simpson's diversity index over productive rearrangements. In TCRdb, the immuneACCESS table is reduced to in-frame sequences with V and J assigned. These tables do not hold every clone; where another copy was compared, an unresolved V gene accounts for under half, and the others remain unexplained. That table supplies the V and J calls and clone size; D and trimming were determined from the DNA. For this sample the table gives fewer than 500,000 clones, of which approximately 90% were detected only once. The biggest ten clones account for 1% to 1.3% of the sample.

In the prospective study, participants were about 18 to 90 years old, resided in about two dozen geographic areas of the United States, and were enrolled through a virtual design. To assign participants to cohorts, the prospective study relied on clinical history that participants themselves reported in a screening survey and a study questionnaire. For ImmuneRACE Cohort 3, a participant was defined as recovered based on two consecutive negative NP/OP PCR tests, clearance by a healthcare professional, or resolution of symptoms. Each participant in the prospective study had whole blood, serum and a nasopharyngeal or oropharyngeal swab collected by mobile phlebotomists. Additional blood draws and questionnaires over an approximately two-month period could optionally be provided by prospective study participants. Before DNA extraction, blood samples from the prospective study were shipped at room temperature or frozen.

On this clone itself: Which antigen it targets is not known. Per-base quality was not reported, and no clone a single base away is much larger than it.

Including cysteine and phenylalanine, the CDR3 has 13 amino acids. Only CDR3 DNA is held: 39 bases, read in frame from base 1. V lost 5 bases and J lost 4 bases; the stretch between them is 8 bases long. According to the germline V gene, CDR1 reads KGHDR and CDR2 reads SFDVKD. Sequenced input: PBMCs or T cells enriched from blood (not recorded which). The rearrangement combines TRBV24-1 with TRBJ1-3; the D gene remains uncertain. This TCR was recovered from a man aged 30-40 years who had recovered from COVID-19. For the CDR3, the sequence is CATSVRGGNTIYF. The DNA reads as follows: TGTGCCACCAGTGTCCGAGGGGGAAACACCATATATTTT.